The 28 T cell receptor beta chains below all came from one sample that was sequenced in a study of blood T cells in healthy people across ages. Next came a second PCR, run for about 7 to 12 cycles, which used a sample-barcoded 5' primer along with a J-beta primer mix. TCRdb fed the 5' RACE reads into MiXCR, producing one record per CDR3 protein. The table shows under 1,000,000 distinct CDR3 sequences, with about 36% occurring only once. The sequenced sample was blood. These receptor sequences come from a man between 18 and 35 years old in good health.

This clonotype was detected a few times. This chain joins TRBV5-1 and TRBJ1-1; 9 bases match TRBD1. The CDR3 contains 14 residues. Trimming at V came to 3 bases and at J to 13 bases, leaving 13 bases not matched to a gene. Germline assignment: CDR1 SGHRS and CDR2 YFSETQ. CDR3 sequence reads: CASSSGQGPLQGFF. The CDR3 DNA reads TGCGCCAGCAGCTCGGGACAGGGTCCCCTCCAGGGTTTCTTT.

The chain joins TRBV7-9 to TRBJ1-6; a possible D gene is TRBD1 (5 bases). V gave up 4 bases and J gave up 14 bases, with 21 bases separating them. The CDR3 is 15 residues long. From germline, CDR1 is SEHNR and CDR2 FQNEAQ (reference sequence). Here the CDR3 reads CASSSPVAGSFTLHF. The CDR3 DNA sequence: TGTGCCAGCAGCTCCCCTGTTGCAGGGAGTTTTACCCTCCACTTT.

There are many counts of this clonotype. The DNA for the CDR3 is TGCGCCAGCAGCCAAGCCGCGTTCGGGGTGGAAAAACTGTTTTTT. Protein: CASSQAAFGVEKLFF. This chain uses TRBV4-3 with TRBJ1-4, with D hard to call. Trimming cost V 1 base and J 8 bases, with 14 bases left between them. Germline CDR1 LGHNA, CDR2 YSLEER. The CDR3 is made up of 15 amino acids.

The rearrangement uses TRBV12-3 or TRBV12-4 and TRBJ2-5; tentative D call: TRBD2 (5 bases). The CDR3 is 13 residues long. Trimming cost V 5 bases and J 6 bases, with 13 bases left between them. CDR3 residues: CASSLGDLKTQYF. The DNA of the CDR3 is TGTGCCAGCAGTCTCGGGGATTTGAAGACCCAGTACTTC.

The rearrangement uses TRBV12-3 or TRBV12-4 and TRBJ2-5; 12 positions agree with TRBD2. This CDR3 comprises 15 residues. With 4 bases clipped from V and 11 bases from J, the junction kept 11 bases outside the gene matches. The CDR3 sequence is CASSSGTSGLNEQYF. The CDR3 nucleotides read TGTGCCAGCAGTTCAGGGACTAGCGGGCTCAATGAGCAGTACTTC.

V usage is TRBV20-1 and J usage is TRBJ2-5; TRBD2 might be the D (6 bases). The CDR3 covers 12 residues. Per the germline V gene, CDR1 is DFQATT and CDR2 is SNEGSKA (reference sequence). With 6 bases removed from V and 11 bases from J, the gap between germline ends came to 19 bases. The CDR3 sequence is CSAGDWSNEQYF. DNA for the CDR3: TGCAGTGCCGGGGACTGGTCGAATGAGCAGTACTTC.

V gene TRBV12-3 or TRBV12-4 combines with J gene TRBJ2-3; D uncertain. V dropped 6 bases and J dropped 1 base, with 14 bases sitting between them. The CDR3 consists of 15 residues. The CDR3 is CASSGESYRTDTQYF. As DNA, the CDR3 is TGTGCCAGCAGCGGTGAGAGTTATCGCACAGATACGCAGTATTTT.

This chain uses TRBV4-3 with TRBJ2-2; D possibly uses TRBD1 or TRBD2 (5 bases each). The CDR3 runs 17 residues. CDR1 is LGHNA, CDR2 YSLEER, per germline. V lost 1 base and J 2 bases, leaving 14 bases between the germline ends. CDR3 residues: CASSQATGTENTGELFF. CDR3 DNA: TGCGCCAGCAGCCAAGCAACCGGGACCGAAAACACCGGGGAGCTGTTTTTT.

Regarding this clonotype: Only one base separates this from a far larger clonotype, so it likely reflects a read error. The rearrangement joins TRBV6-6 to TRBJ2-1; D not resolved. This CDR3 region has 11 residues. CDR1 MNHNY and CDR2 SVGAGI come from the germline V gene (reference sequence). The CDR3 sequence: CVSSLDNEQFF. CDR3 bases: TGTGTCAGCAGTTTGGACAATGAGCAGTTCTTC.

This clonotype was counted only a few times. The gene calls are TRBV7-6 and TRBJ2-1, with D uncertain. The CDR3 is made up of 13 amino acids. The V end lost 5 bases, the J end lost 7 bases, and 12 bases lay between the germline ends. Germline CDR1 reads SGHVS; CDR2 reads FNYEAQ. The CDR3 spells CASSPIPENEQFF. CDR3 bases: TGTGCCAGCAGCCCAATCCCGGAGAATGAGCAGTTCTTC. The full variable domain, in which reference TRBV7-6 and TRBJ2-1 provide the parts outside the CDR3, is GAGVSQSPRYKVTKRGQDVALRCDPISGHVSLYWYRQALGQGPEFLTYFNYEAQQDKSGLPNDRFSAERPEGSISTLTIQRTEQRDSAMYRCASSPIPENEQFFGPGTRLTVL.

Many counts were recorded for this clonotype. Here the CDR3 DNA reads TGCAGTGCTAGAGATCAGGCGAAACAGAACTATGGCTACACCTTC. This encodes CSARDQAKQNYGYTF. The gene calls are TRBV20-1 and TRBJ1-2; D unresolved. Looked up from germline, CDR1 is DFQATT and CDR2 is SNEGSKA (reference sequence). V lost 0 bases to trimming and J lost 2 bases, with 13 bases between them. The CDR3 totals 15 residues.

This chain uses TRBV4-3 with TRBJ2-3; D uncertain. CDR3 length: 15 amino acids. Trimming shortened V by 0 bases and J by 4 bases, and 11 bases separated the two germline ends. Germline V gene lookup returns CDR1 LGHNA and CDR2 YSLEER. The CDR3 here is CASSQEPSVADTQYF. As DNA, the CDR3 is TGCGCCAGCAGCCAAGAACCCTCAGTGGCAGATACGCAGTATTTT.

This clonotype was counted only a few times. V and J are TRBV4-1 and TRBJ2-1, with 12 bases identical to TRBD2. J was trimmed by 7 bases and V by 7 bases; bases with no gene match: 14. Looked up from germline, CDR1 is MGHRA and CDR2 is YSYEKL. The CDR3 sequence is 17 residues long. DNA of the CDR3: TGCGCCAGCATAAAAGTCCCTAGCGGGGGGGCTGGTAATGAGCAGTTCTTC. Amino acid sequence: CASIKVPSGGAGNEQFF.

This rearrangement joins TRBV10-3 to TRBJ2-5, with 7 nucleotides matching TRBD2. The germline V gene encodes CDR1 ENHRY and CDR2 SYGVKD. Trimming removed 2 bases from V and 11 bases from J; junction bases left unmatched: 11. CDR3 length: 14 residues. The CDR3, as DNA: TGTGCCATCAGTGAGACTAGCGCCAACAATGAGCAGTACTTC. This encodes CAISETSANNEQYF.

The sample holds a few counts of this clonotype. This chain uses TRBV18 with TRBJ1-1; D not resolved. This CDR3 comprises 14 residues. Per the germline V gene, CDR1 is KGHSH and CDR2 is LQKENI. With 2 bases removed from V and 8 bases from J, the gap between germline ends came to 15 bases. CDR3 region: CASSPVEESREAFF. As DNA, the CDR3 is TGTGCCAGCTCACCAGTCGAGGAGAGTAGGGAAGCTTTCTTT.

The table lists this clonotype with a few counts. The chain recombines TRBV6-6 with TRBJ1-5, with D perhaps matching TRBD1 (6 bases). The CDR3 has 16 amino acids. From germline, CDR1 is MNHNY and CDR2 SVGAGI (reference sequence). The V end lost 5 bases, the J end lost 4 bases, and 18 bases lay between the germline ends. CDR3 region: CASSIETGTRNQPQHF. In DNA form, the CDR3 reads TGTGCCAGCAGTATAGAGACCGGGACACGAAATCAGCCCCAGCATTTT.

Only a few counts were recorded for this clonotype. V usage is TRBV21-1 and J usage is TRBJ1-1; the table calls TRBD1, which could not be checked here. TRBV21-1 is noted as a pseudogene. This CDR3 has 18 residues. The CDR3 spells CASSKGGGQGGLNTEAFF. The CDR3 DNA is TGTGCCAGCAGCAAAGGAGGCGGGCAGGGGGGGTTGAACACTGAAGCTTTCTTT.

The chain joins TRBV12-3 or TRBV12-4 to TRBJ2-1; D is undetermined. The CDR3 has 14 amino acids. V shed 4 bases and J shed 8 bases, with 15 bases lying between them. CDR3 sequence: CASSSASPQHEQFF. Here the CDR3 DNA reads TGTGCCAGCAGTTCTGCCTCTCCCCAGCATGAGCAGTTCTTC.

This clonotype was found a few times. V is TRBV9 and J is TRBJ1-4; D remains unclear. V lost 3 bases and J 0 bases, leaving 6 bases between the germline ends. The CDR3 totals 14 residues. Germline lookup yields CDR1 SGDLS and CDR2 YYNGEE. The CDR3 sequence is CASSAEATNEKLFF. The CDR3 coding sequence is TGTGCCAGCAGCGCCGAAGCAACTAATGAAAAACTGTTTTTT.

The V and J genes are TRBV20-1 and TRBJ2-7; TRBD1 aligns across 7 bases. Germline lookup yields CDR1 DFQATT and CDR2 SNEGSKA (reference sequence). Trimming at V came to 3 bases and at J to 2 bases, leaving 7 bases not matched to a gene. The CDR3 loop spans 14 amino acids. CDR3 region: CSASPRTGPYEQYF. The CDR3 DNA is TGCAGTGCTAGTCCGAGGACAGGCCCCTACGAGCAGTACTTC.

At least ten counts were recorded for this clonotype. The CDR3 reads CASARYSGPQHF. The CDR3 bases are TGTGCCAGCGCGAGATACTCAGGGCCCCAGCATTTT. The V call is TRBV7-2, the J call TRBJ1-5; no definite D call. Germline CDR1 SGHTA, CDR2 FQGNSA. This CDR3 has 12 residues. V lost 8 bases and J lost 9, with 14 bases in between.

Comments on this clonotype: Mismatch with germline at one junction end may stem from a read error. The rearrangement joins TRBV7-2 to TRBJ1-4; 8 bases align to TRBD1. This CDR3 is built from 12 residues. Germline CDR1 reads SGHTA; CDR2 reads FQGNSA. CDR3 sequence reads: CVSSRDREKLFF. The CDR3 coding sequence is TGTGTCAGCAGCCGGGACAGGGAAAAACTGTTTTTT.

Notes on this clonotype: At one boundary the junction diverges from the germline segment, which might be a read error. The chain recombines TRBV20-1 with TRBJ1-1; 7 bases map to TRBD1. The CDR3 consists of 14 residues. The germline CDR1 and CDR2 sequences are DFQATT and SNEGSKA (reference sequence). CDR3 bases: TGCAGTGCTAGAGACGGGGGACAGAACGCTGAAGCTTTCTTT. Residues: CSARDGGQNAEAFF.

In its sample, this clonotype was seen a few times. The CDR3 DNA sequence: TGTGCCAGTAGTATAGCAGGGGCTGGCTACACCTTC. Translating it yields CASSIAGAGYTF. This chain uses TRBV19 with TRBJ1-2, with D perhaps matching TRBD1 (6 bases). Germline V gives CDR1 LNHDA, CDR2 SQIVND (reference sequence). Trimming cost V 1 base and J 7 bases, with 7 bases left between them. The CDR3 has 12 residues.

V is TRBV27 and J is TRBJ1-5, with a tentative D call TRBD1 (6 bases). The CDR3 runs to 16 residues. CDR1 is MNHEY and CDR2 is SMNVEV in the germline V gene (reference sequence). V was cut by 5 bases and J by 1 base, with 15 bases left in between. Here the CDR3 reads CASSPSVTGSNQPQHF. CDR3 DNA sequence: TGTGCCAGCAGTCCCTCCGTGACAGGAAGCAATCAGCCCCAGCATTTT.

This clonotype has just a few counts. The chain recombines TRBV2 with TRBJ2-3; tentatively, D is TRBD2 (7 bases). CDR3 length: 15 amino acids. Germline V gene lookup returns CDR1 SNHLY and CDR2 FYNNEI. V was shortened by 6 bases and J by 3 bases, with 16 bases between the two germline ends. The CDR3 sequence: CASSLKGGGTDTQYF. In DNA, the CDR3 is TGTGCCAGCAGCCTAAAGGGGGGGGGAACAGATACGCAGTATTTT.

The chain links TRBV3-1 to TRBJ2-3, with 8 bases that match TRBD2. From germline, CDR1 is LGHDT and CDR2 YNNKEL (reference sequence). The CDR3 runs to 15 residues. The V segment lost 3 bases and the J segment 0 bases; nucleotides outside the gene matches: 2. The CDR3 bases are TGTGCCAGCAGCCAGACTAGCGCCAGCACAGATACGCAGTATTTT. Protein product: CASSQTSASTDTQYF.

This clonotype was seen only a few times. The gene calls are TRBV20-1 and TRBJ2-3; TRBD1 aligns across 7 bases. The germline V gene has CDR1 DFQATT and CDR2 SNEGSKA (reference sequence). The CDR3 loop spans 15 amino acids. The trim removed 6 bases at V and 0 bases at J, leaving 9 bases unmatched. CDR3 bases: TGCAGTGCCCGGATAGGGACAGTTAGCACAGATACGCAGTATTTT. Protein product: CSARIGTVSTDTQYF.